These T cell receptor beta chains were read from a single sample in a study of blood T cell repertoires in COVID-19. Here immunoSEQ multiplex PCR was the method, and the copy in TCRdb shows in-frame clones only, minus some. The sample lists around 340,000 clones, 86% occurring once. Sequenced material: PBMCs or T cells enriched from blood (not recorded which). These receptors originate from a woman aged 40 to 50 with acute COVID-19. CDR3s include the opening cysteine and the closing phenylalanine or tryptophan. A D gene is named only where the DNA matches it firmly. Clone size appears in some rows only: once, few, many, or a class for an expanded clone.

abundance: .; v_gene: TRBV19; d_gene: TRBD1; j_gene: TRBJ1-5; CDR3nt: TGTGCCACAAAGGGACAGTTCAATCAGCCCCAGCATTTT; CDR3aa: CATKGQFNQPQHF
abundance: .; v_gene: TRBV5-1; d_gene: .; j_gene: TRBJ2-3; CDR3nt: TGCGCCAGCAGCTTGGCGGCTAGCCTGGATACGCAGTATTTT; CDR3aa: CASSLAASLDTQYF
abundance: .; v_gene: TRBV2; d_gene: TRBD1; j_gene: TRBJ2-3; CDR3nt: TGTGCCAGCAGAGCGACAGGGGGAGCGACAGATACGCAGTATTTT; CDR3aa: CASRATGGATDTQYF
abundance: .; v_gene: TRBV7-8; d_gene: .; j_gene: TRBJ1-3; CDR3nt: TGTGCCAGCAGCTTAGGGAGCTCTGGAAACACCATATATTTT; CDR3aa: CASSLGSSGNTIYF
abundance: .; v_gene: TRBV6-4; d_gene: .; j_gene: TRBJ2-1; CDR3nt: TGTGCCAGCAGTGACTCGGGGGCACCATACAATGAGCAGTTCTTC; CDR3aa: CASSDSGAPYNEQFF
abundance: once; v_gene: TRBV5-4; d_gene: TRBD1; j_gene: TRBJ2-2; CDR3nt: TGTGCCAGCAGCTCGTTCCAGGGGGCAACCGGGGAGCTGTTTTTT; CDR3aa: CASSSFQGATGELFF
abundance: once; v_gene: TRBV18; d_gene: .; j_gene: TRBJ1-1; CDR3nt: TGTGCCAGCTCATATGGACAGATGAACACTGAAGCTTTCTTT; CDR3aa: CASSYGQMNTEAFF
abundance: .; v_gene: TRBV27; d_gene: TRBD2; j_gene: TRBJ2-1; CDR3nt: TGTGCCAGCAGTTTATCCCGGACTAGTCTCTACAATGAGCAGTTCTTC; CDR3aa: CASSLSRTSLYNEQFF
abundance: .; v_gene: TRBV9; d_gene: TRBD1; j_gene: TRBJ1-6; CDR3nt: TGTGCCAGCAGCGCAAGGACAGGCACAAATAATTCACCCCTCCACTTT; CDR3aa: CASSARTGTNNSPLHF
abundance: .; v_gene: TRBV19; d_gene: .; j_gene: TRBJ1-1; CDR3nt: TGTGCCAGTAGTAAGGGGCCTCACGTGAACACTGAAGCTTTCTTT; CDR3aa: CASSKGPHVNTEAFF
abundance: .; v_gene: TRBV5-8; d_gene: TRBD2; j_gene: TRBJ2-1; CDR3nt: TGTGCCAGCAGCTTGGTGGGCGGGGGGAACAATGAGCAGTTCTTC; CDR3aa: CASSLVGGGNNEQFF
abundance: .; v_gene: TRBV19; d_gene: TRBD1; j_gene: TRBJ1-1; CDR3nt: TGTGCCAGTAGTCTAGACCGGGACAGGGGGGTTTTAACTGAAGCTTTCTTT; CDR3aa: CASSLDRDRGVLTEAFF
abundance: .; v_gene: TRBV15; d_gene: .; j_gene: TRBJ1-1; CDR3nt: TGTGCCACCAGCAGAGAAGGACAGTCGGCTTTCTTT; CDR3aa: CATSREGQSAFF
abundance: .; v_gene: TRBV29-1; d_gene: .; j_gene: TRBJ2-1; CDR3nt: TGCAGTGTGTGGGGAGCCTACAATGAGCAGTTCTTC; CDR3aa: CSVWGAYNEQFF
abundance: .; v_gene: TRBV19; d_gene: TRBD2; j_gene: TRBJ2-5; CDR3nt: TGTGCCAGTAGTATGGGGACTAGCGGGGGGGCCTTAGAGACCCAGTACTTC; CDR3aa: CASSMGTSGGALETQYF
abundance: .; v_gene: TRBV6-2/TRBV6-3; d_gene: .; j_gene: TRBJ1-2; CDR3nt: TGTGCCAGCAGTTACTCGATCGGGGGAGGAGGCTACACCTTC; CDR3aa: CASSYSIGGGGYTF
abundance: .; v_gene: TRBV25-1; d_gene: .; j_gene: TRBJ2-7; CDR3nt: TGTGCCAGCAGTGCCGGGAGCAGTCCAGAGGGGGGGGAGCAGTACTTC; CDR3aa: CASSAGSSPEGGEQYF
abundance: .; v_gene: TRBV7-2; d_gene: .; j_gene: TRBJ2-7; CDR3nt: TGTGCCAGCAGCTTATCCCCGGGAGTAGGATACGAGCAGTACTTC; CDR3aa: CASSLSPGVGYEQYF
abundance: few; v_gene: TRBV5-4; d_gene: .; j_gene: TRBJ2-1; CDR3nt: TGTGCCAGCAGCTTGTCAGGGGAGTCCTACAATGAGCAGTTCTTC; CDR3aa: CASSLSGESYNEQFF
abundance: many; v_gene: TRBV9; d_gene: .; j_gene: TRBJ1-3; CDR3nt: TGTGCCAGCACCGGTACAGGGTCCGGAAACACCATATATTTT; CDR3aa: CASTGTGSGNTIYF
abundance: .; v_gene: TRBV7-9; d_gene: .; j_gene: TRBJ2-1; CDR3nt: TGTGCCAGCGAATCGAGCTTCTTCTCCTACAATGAGCAGTTCTTC; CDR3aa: CASESSFFSYNEQFF
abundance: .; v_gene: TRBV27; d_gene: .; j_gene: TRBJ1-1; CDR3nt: TGTGCCAGCAGTCCCCCGACATTTGTTGGAGCTTTCTTT; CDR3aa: CASSPPTFVGAFF
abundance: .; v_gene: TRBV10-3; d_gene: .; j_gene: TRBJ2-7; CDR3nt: TGTGCCACTCACGGACACGGAATTACCTACGAGCAGTACTTC; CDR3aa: CATHGHGITYEQYF
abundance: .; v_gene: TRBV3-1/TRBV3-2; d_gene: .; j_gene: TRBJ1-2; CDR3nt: TGTGCCAGCAGCCAAGCGACAGACTATGGCTACACCTTC; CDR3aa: CASSQATDYGYTF
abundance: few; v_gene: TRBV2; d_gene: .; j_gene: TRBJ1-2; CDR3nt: TGTGCCAGCAGATCAAAGGGGCTGGGTGGGCTTGGCTACACCTTC; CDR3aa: CASRSKGLGGLGYTF
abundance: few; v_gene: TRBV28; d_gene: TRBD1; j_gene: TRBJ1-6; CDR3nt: TGTGCCAGCAGACCCGGGACAGGGATTTCACCCCTCCACTTT; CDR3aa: CASRPGTGISPLHF
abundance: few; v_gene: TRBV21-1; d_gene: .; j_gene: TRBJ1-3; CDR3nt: TGTGCCAGCAGCAAACCCCAGGCAATAAACACCATATATTTT; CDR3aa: CASSKPQAINTIYF
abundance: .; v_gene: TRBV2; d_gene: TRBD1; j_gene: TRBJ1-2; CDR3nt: TGTGCCAGCAGTTCGGACAGGCCAAGTTGCTGCACCTTC; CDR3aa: CASSSDRPSCCTF
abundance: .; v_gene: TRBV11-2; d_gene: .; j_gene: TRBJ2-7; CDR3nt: TGTGCCAGCAGCTTAGAGAGGCAGGGCCACGAGCAGTACTTC; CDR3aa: CASSLERQGHEQYF
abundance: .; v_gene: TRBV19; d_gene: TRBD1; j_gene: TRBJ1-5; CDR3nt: TGTGCCAGTAGTATTTTGACTATCCGGGACAGTTACAATCAGCCCCAGCATTTT; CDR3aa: CASSILTIRDSYNQPQHF
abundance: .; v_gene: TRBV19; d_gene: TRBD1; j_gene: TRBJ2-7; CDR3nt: TGTGCCAGTAGGATGATCGGACAGGGGTTGGACGAGCAGTACTTC; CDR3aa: CASRMIGQGLDEQYF
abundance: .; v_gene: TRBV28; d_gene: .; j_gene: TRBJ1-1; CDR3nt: TGTGCCAGCAGTTTATGGTCCGGGGTTGTCGGGAACACTGAAGCTTTCTTT; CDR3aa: CASSLWSGVVGNTEAFF
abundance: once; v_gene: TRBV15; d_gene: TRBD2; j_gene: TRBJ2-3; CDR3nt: TGTGCCACCAGCAGACAAGCGGGAGCGCGCACAGATACGCAGTATTTT; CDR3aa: CATSRQAGARTDTQYF